This T cell receptor beta chain came from a study of Graves' ophthalmopathy and Graves' hyperthyroidism. Study-level findings and limits: Blood contained most expanded thyroid clonotypes exceeding 0.001 frequency. With 70.59% sensitivity and approximately 72% specificity, the model predicted ophthalmopathy progression.

The PBMCs had their origin in roughly 9.4 ml of fresh peripheral blood. This CDR3 is built from 15 residues. V shed 6 bases and J shed 5 bases, with 19 bases lying between them. Using RNA transcripts, the TCR beta CDR3 regions were amplified. RT-PCR with HTBI primers came first, then second-round multiplex PCR. TCRdb processed the multiplex PCR reads anew with MiXCR; each CDR3 protein has one entry. The sample holds about 400,000 distinct CDR3 sequences, around 16% seen once. For this clonotype: Its antigen remains unknown.

The rearrangement uses TRBV12-3 or TRBV12-4 and TRBJ1-1; possibly TRBD1 for D (5 bases). The sample taken for sequencing was peripheral blood. The sequence was collected from a woman under 30 with Graves' ophthalmopathy. CDR3 protein: CASSPLSPTDTEAFF. The CDR3 nucleotides read TGTGCCAGCAGCCCTCTATCCCCGACAGATACTGAAGCTTTCTTT.